This T cell receptor beta chain was captured by sequencing in a study of response to subunit inactivated influenza vaccine. As concerns this clonotype: No antigen is known for it.

CDR1 is SGHTA and CDR2 is FQGNSA in the germline V gene. V shed 1 base and J 5 bases; nucleotides not matched to a gene: 8. The CDR3 loop spans 15 amino acids. TCRdb re-called the RT-PCR reads with MiXCR, one entry per CDR3 protein. Of over 450,000 distinct CDR3 sequences listed, approximately 12% are singletons. The study's findings and limits: Authors proposed each seasonal influenza vaccination draws in few new T cells.

Sample: PBMCs from blood, taken 40 to 50 days after vaccination. The sequence came from a man between 45 and 60 years old who received an inactivated influenza vaccine. This chain joins TRBV7-2 and TRBJ2-7, with 7 bases lining up with TRBD2. The CDR3 is CASSLVSGINDEQYF. The CDR3 DNA is TGTGCCAGCAGCTTAGTAAGCGGGATAAACGACGAGCAGTACTTC.